This T cell receptor beta chain was sequenced during a study of blood T cell repertoires in COVID-19. Whole-study context: PBMCs, B-cell-depleted T cells, or T cells provided the cDNA or gDNA that made up the material.

Sequencing used immunoSEQ multiplex PCR; TCRdb keeps in-frame clones, though not all of them. The sample includes around 140,000 clones, approximately 90% of them seen just once. From germline, CDR1 is LGHDT and CDR2 YNNKEL (reference sequence). V gave up 1 base and J gave up 8 bases, with 8 bases separating them. The CDR3 is 12 residues long. This receptor was obtained from a man aged 50-60 years with active or convalescent COVID-19. Sample: peripheral blood. The chain combines TRBV3-1 (or the pseudogene TRBV3-2) with TRBJ1-2, with no clear D. CDR3 in DNA: TGTGCCAGCAGCCAAGCCGGGGTCGGCTACACCTTC. The encoded protein is CASSQAGVGYTF.